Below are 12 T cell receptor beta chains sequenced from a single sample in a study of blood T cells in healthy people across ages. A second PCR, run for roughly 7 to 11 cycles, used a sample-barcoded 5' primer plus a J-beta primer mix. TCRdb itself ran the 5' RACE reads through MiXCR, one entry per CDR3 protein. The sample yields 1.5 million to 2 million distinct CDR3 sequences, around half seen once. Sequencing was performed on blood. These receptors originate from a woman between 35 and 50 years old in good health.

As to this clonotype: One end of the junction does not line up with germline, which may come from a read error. This CDR3 reads CVSSYLQTSGGWSNEQFF. The CDR3, as DNA: TGTGTCAGCAGTTACCTACAGACTAGCGGGGGTTGGTCTAATGAGCAGTTCTTC. J is TRBJ2-1 and V is TRBV6-2 or TRBV6-3; TRBD2 matches at 12 bases. Germline V gives CDR1 MNHEY, CDR2 SVGEGT. CDR3 length: 18 residues.

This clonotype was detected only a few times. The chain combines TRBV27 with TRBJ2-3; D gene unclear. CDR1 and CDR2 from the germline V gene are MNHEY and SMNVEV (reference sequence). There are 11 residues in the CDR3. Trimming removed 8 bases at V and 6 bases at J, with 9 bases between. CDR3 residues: CASPGGDTQYF. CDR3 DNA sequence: TGTGCCAGCCCTGGCGGCGATACGCAGTATTTT.

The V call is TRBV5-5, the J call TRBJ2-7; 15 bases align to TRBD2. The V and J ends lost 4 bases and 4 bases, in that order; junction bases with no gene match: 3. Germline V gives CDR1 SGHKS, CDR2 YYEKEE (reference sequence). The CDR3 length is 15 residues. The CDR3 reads CASSAGLAGGYEQYF. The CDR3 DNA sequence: TGTGCCAGCAGCGCGGGACTAGCGGGGGGATACGAGCAGTACTTC.

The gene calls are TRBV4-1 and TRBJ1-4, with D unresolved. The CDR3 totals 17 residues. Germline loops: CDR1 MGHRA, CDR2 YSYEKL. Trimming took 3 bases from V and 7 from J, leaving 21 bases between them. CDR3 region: CASSQPSTAAWVEKLFF. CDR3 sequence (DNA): TGCGCCAGCAGCCAGCCCAGCACCGCCGCCTGGGTTGAAAAACTGTTTTTT.

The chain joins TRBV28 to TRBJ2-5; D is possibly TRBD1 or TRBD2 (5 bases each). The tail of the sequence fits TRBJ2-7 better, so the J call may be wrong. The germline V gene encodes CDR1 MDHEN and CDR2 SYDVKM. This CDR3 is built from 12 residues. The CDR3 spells CASSFGASEQYF. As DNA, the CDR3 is TGTGCCAGCAGTTTCGGGGCTAGCGAGCAGTACTTC.

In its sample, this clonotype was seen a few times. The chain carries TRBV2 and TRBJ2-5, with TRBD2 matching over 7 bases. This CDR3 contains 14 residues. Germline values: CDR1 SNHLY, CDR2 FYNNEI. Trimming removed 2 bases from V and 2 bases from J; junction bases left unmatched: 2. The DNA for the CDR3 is TGTGCCAGCAGTGAACTAGCGGTACAAGAGACCCAGTACTTC. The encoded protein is CASSELAVQETQYF.

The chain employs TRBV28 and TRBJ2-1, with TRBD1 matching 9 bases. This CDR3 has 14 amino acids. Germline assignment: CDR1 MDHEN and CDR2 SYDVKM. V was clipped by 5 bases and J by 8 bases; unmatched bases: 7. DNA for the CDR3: TGTGCCAGCAGTCACCGGGACAGGGAGTATGAGCAGTTCTTC. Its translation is CASSHRDREYEQFF.

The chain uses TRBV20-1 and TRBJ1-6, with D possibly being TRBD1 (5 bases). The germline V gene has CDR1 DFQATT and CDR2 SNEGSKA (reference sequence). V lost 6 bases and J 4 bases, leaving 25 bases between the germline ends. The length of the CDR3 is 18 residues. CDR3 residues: CSARGGGRARSYNSPLHF. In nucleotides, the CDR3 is TGCAGTGCCCGAGGTGGGGGGAGGGCGAGGAGTTATAATTCACCCCTCCACTTT.

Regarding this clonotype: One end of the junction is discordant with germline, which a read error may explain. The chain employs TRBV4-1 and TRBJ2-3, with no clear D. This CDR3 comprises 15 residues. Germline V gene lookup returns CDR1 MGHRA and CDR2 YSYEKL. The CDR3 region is CAGSLSPGFTGTQYF. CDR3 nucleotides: TGCGCCGGCAGCCTAAGCCCCGGTTTCACGGGTACGCAGTATTTT.

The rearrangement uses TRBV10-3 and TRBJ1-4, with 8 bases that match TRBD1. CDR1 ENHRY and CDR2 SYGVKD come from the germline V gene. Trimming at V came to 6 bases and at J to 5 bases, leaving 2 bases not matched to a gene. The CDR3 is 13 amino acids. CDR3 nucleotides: TGTGCCATCAGGGACAGGGAAAATGAAAAACTGTTTTTT. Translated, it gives CAIRDRENEKLFF.

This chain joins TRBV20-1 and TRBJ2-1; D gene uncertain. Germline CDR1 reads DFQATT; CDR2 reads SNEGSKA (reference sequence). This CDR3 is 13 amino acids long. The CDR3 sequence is CSQLLGRLNEQFF. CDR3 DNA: TGCTCCCAGCTCCTTGGCAGGTTAAATGAGCAGTTCTTC.

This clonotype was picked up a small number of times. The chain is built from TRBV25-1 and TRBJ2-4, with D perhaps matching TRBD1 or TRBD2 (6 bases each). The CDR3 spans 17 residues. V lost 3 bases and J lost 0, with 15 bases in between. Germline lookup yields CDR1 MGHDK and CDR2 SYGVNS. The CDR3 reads CASSERGAGLAKNIQYF. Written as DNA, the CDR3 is TGTGCCAGCAGTGAGAGGGGGGCTGGACTAGCCAAAAACATTCAGTACTTC.